This note documents a single TCR beta chain sequence. What it recognizes is unknown. Via MiXCR, TCRdb re-called the RT-PCR reads, giving one row per CDR3 protein. The sample holds approximately 310,000 distinct CDR3 sequences, around a fifth seen once. This specimen belongs to a study of response to subunit inactivated influenza vaccine. Findings and caveats of the study: It was the authors' suggestion that each seasonal influenza vaccination recruits few new T cells.

Germline CDR1 reads MDHEN; CDR2 reads SYDVKM. V gave up 6 bases and J gave up 12 bases; unmatched junction bases: 14. The CDR3 contains 14 residues. The chain is built from TRBV28 and TRBJ2-1; 7 nucleotides agree with TRBD1. The sequence was collected from a man between 45 and 75 years old who received an inactivated influenza vaccine. The material sequenced was PBMCs from blood, taken about 20 months after vaccination. The CDR3 sequence: CASRQGTANQGQFF. The DNA for the CDR3 is TGTGCCAGCAGACAAGGGACAGCTAATCAAGGGCAGTTCTTC.